The entry that follows covers one T cell receptor beta chain sequence. Its antigen is unidentified. This record belongs to a study of T cell responses to AZD1222 COVID-19 vaccine. Study context: Researchers grouped second doses given at about 4 or about 12 weeks into one pool.

Study-level findings and limits: White British ancestry dominated among donors, who included more females, and clonal diversity was possibly underestimated. Sampling captured repertoires only after the peak T cell response. Regions 160-218 and 743-854 dominated among vaccine-associated CD4 TCRs spanning spike.

Looked up from germline, CDR1 is LGHDT and CDR2 is YNNKEL (reference sequence). This CDR3 has 15 amino acids. V gave up 0 bases and J gave up 2 bases, with 10 bases separating them. TCRdb's copy holds only in-frame clones and misses some; the assay was immunoSEQ multiplex PCR. The table lists under 200,000 clones, 90% of them singletons. The chain links TRBV3-1 (or the pseudogene TRBV3-2) to TRBJ2-5; TRBD2 might be the D (6 bases). Sequencing used peripheral blood, obtained on day 0 of AZD1222 vaccination. This TCR was sampled from an adult in good health. This CDR3 reads CASSQDGGRQETQYF. The CDR3 nucleotides read TGTGCCAGCAGCCAAGATGGAGGGAGACAAGAGACCCAGTACTTC.